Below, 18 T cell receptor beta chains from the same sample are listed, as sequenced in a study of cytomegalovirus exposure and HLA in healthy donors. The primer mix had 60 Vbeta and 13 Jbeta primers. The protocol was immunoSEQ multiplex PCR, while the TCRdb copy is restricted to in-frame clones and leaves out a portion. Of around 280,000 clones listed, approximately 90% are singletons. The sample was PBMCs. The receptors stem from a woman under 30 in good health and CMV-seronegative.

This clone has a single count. The CDR3 sequence: CASSPGLAGGYRKNIQYF. CDR3 sequence (DNA): TGCGCCAGCAGCCCCGGACTAGCGGGGGGGTATCGCAAAAACATTCAGTACTTC. V gene TRBV4-1 combines with J gene TRBJ2-4; 15 nucleotides match TRBD2. This CDR3 has 18 amino acids. Trimming cost V 4 bases and J 3 bases; bases outside gene matches: 7. The germline CDR1 and CDR2 sequences are MGHRA and YSYEKL.

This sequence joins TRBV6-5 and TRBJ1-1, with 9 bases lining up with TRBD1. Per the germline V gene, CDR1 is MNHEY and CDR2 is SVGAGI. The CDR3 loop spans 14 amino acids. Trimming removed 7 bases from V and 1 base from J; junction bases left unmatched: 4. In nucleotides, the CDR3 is TGTGCCAGCAACTTGGACAGGGGGAACACTGAAGCTTTCTTT. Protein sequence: CASNLDRGNTEAFF.

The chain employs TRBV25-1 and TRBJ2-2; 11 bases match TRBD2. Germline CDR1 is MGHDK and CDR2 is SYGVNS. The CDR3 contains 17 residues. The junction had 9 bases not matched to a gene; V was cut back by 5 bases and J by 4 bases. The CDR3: CASSPSSGTSGTGELFF. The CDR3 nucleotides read TGTGCCAGCAGTCCTTCATCCGGGACTAGCGGCACCGGGGAGCTGTTTTTT.

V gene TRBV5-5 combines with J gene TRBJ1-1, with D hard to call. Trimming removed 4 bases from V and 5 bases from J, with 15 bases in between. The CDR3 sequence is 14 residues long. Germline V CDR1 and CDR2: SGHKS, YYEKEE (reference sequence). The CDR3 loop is CASSQVPGETEAFF. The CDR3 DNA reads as TGTGCCAGCAGCCAAGTTCCAGGTGAGACTGAAGCTTTCTTT.

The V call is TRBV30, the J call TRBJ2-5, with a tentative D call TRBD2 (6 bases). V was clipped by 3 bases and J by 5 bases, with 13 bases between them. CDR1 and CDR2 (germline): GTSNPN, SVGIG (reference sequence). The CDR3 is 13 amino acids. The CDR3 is CAWSELAMETQYF. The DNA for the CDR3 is TGTGCCTGGAGCGAACTAGCTATGGAGACCCAGTACTTC.

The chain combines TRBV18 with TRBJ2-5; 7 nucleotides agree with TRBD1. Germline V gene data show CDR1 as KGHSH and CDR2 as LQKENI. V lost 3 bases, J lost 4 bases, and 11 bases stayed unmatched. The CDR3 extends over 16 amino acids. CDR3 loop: CASSPSGTDSPETQYF. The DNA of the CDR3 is TGTGCCAGCTCACCCTCCGGGACAGACTCCCCAGAGACCCAGTACTTC.

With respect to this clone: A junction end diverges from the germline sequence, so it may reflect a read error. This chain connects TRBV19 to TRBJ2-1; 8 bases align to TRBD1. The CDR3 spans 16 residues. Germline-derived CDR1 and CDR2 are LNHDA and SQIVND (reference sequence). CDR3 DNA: TGTGCCAGTAGGATAGCCGACAGGGGCCGGTACAATGAGCAGTTCTTC. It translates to CASRIADRGRYNEQFF.

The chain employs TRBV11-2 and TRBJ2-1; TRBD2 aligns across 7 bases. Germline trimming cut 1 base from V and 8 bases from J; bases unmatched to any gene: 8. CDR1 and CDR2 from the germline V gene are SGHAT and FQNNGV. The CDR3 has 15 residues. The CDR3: CASSLGAGSLDEQFF. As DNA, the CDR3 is TGTGCCAGCAGCTTAGGAGCGGGGTCGCTAGATGAGCAGTTCTTC.

Written as DNA, the CDR3 is TGCGCCAGCAGTGAGTCGTTAGCGAACACTGAAGCTTTCTTT. Protein: CASSESLANTEAFF. The chain has TRBV10-1 and TRBJ1-1; D is undetermined. Germline-derived CDR1 and CDR2 are WNHNN and SYGVQD (reference sequence). The V gene lost 0 bases and the J gene lost 1 base, with 6 bases spanning the gap. There are 14 residues in the CDR3.

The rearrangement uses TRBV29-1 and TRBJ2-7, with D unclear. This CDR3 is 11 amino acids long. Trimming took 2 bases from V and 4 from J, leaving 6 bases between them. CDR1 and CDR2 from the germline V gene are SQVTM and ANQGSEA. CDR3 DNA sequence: TGCAGCGTTGAACACAGTTACGAGCAGTACTTC. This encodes CSVEHSYEQYF.

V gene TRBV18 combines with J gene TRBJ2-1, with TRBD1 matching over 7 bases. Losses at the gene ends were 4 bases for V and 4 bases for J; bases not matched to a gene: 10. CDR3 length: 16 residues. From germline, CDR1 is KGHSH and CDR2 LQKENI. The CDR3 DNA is TGTGCCAGCTCACAGACAGGGCTCCCCGGATACAATGAGCAGTTCTTC. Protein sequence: CASSQTGLPGYNEQFF.

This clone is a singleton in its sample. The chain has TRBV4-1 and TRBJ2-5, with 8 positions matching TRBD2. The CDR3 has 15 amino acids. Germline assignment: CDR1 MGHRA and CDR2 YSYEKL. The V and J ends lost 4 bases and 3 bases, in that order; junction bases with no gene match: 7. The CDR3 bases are TGCGCCAGCAGCCCGGAGGGGACTAGAAAAGAGACCCAGTACTTC. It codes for CASSPEGTRKETQYF.

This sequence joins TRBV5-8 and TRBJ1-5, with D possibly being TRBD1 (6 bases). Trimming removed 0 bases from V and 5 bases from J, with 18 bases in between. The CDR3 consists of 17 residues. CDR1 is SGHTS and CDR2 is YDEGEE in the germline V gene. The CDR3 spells CASSLEGYRDEDQPQHF. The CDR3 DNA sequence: TGTGCCAGCAGCTTGGAGGGGTACAGGGACGAGGATCAGCCCCAGCATTTT.

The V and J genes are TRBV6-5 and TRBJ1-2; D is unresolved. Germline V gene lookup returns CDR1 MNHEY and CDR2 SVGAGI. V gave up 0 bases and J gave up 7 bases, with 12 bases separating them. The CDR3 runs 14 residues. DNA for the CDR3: TGTGCCAGCAGTTACTCGAGGGATTTGGCTGGCTACACCTTC. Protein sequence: CASSYSRDLAGYTF.

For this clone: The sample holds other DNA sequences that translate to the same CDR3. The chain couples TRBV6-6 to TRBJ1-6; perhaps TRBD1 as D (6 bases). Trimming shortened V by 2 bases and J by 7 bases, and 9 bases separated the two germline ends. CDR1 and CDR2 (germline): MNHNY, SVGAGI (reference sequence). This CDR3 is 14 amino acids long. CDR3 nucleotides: TGTGCCAGCAGTTACGGACAGAAAAATTCACCCCTCCACTTT. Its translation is CASSYGQKNSPLHF.

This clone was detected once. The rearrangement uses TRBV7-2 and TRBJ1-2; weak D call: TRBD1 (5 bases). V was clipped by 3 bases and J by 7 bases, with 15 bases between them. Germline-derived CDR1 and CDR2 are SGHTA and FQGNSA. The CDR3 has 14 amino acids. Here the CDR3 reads CASSLRQGGSGYTF. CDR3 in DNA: TGTGCCAGCAGCTTGAGGCAGGGTGGAAGTGGCTACACCTTC.

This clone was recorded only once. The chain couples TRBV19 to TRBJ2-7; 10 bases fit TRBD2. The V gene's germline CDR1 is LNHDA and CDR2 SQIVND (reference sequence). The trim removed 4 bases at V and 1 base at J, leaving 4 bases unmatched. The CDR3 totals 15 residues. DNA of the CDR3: TGTGCCAGTAGTAGAACTAGCGGGGAATCCTACGAGCAGTACTTC. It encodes CASSRTSGESYEQYF.

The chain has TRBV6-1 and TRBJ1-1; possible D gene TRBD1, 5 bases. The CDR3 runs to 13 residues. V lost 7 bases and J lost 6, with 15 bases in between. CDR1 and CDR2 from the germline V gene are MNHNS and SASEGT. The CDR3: CASTVTSGAEAFF. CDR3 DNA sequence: TGTGCCAGCACCGTAACGTCGGGGGCTGAAGCTTTCTTT.